This T cell receptor beta chain derives from a study of metastatic and nonmetastatic thyroid tumors. Study-wide background: Malignant and benign thyroid patients had repertoires compared in peripheral blood and tumor or nodule tissue.

In the original workflow: Construction of a distant-metastasis classifier for papillary thyroid cancer relied on CDR3 differences across clinicopathological groups. TCRdb re-analyzed the PCR reads through MiXCR. The V and J calls were determined by TCRdb, not by the authors. This sample carries approximately 69,000 clones, approximately 15% of them seen once, and the ten largest clones take about 6%. Germline-derived CDR1 and CDR2 are MNHEY and SVGEGT. J lost 0 bases, V lost 7 bases, and 8 bases had no gene match. CDR3 length: 16 amino acids. This clone has just a few counts. All patients were untreated before thyroid surgery.

J is TRBJ2-1 and V is TRBV6-2 or TRBV6-3; 8 bases fit TRBD2. This clonotype was obtained from a male donor with papillary thyroid cancer or a benign thyroid nodule (not recorded which). Some clones in this sample may be carry-over from other donors' samples. The sequenced material came from blood. CDR3 amino acids: CASTSRGGSSYNEQFF. CDR3 in DNA: TGTGCCAGCACGTCTCGGGGGGGTAGCTCCTACAATGAGCAGTTCTTC.